The text below deals with one TCR beta chain. Germline V gene sequence: CDR1 SGHNT, CDR2 YYREEE (reference sequence). The CDR3 has 16 residues. V lost 0 bases to trimming and J lost 1 base; unmatched junction nucleotides: 4. This sample is part of a study of blood T cell repertoires in COVID-19. The table came from immunoSEQ multiplex PCR; TCRdb's copy has only in-frame clones and leaves some out. This repertoire shows roughly 71,000 clones, around 85% found once; its top ten account for roughly 20%. The clonotype comes from a man in his fifties with acute or convalescent COVID-19. The sample taken for sequencing was peripheral blood. The chain joins TRBV5-4 to TRBJ2-5; the match to TRBD2 covers 9 bases. Here the CDR3 DNA reads TGTGCCAGCAGCTTGGTTAGCGGGGGCGCCCAAGAGACCCAGTACTTC. This codes for CASSLVSGGAQETQYF. The variable domain in full, completed from reference TRBV5-4 and TRBJ2-5, reads ETGVTQSPTHLIKTRGQQVTLRCSSQSGHNTVSWYQQALGQGPQFIFQYYREEENGRGNFPPRFSGLQFPNYSSELNVNALELDDSALYLCASSLVSGGAQETQYFGPGTRLLVL.